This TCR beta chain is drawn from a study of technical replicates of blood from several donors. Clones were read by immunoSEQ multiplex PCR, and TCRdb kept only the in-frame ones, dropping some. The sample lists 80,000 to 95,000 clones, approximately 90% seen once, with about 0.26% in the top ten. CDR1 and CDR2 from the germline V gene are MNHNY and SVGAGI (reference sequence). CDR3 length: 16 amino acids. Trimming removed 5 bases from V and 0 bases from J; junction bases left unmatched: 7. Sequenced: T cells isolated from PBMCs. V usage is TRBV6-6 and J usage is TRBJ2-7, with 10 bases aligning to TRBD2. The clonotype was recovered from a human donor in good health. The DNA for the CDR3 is TGTGCCAGCAGTCCTACTGGACTAGCGGCCTCCTACGAGCAGTACTTC. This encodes CASSPTGLAASYEQYF.